Shown below are 28 T cell receptor beta chains from a single sample sequenced in a study of control samples from healthy donors and cancer patients (TCRdb year 2020). The library was produced with the immunoSEQ multiplex PCR assay. In its TCRdb copy, this immuneACCESS table keeps in-frame sequences only and misses some clones. Where compared with another copy, unresolved V genes explain less than half of these, and the others have no known cause. The sample table lists tens of thousands of clones, approximately 86% of them with a count of one. The ten largest clonotypes hold approximately 20% of the sample. The sequenced sample was blood. The receptors originated from a man younger than 45 in good health.

This chain links TRBV7-2 with TRBJ2-2, with 8 bases lining up with TRBD2. With 5 bases clipped from V and 6 bases from J, the junction kept 8 bases outside the gene matches. The CDR3 contains 15 residues. Germline loops: CDR1 SGHTA, CDR2 FQGNSA. CDR3 amino acids: CASSPGLVSAGELFF. CDR3 nucleotides: TGTGCCAGCAGCCCGGGACTAGTTTCCGCCGGGGAGCTGTTTTTT.

The chain carries TRBV5-1 and TRBJ1-6; D is uncertain. V dropped 0 bases and J dropped 7 bases, with 5 bases sitting between them. The germline V gene has CDR1 SGHRS and CDR2 YFSETQ. The CDR3 consists of 13 residues. The CDR3 loop reads CASSLDRNSPLHF. For the CDR3, the DNA is TGCGCCAGCAGCTTGGACAGAAATTCACCCCTCCACTTT.

The chain couples TRBV9 to TRBJ2-3; 8 positions match TRBD1. The junction had 4 bases not matched to a gene; V was cut back by 3 bases and J by 1 base. The length of the CDR3 is 15 residues. Germline V lookup: CDR1 SGDLS, CDR2 YYNGEE. Written as DNA, the CDR3 is TGTGCCAGCAGCGATAGACAGGGGCGCACAGATACGCAGTATTTT. Protein product: CASSDRQGRTDTQYF.

The chain combines TRBV2 with TRBJ2-5; D remains ambiguous. With 7 bases removed from V and 5 bases from J, the gap between germline ends came to 17 bases. CDR1 is SNHLY, CDR2 FYNNEI, per germline. The CDR3 sequence is 14 residues long. CDR3: CASTMQPGRETQYF. The CDR3 DNA reads TGTGCCAGCACCATGCAACCGGGCCGGGAGACCCAGTACTTC.

This chain uses TRBV25-1 with TRBJ1-6; TRBD1 is a possible D gene (6 bases). This CDR3 has 14 amino acids. Trimming took off 8 bases at V and 2 bases at J, with 10 bases between the two ends. The germline gives CDR1 MGHDK, CDR2 SYGVNS. This CDR3 is CASGGRPYNSPLHF. CDR3 DNA sequence: TGTGCCAGCGGGGGGCGCCCCTATAATTCACCCCTCCACTTT.

The J gene is TRBJ1-1, the V gene TRBV6-5; D is unresolved. CDR1 MNHEY and CDR2 SVGAGI come from the germline V gene. Deletions cut 7 bases from V and 0 bases from J, with 6 bases between. The CDR3 is made up of 12 amino acids. The CDR3 spells CASNRMNTEAFF. CDR3 bases: TGTGCCAGCAATCGGATGAACACTGAAGCTTTCTTT.

The chain has TRBV5-1 and TRBJ2-7, with a possible D match to TRBD2 (6 bases). The CDR3 contains 12 residues. CDR1 SGHRS and CDR2 YFSETQ come from the germline V gene. Between the trimmed V and J ends, which lost 3 bases and 5 bases, there was a span of 9 bases. The CDR3 loop reads CASSSEGNEQYF. The DNA of the CDR3 is TGCGCCAGCAGCTCGGAGGGGAACGAGCAGTACTTC.

The gene calls are TRBV2 and TRBJ2-2, with TRBD1 matching over 8 bases. Germline CDR1 SNHLY, CDR2 FYNNEI. The CDR3 extends over 15 amino acids. V lost 6 bases and J lost 1; bases outside the gene matches: 4. The CDR3 DNA follows: TGTGCCAGCAGCTCCGACAGGGGGAACACCGGGGAGCTGTTTTTT. Translating gives CASSSDRGNTGELFF.

The V and J genes are TRBV19 and TRBJ2-1, with D unclear. Trimming shortened V by 3 bases and J by 0 bases, and 9 bases separated the two germline ends. Germline CDR1 reads LNHDA; CDR2 reads SQIVND (reference sequence). CDR3 length equals 15 residues. CDR3 protein: CASSMQSRSYNEQFF. CDR3 DNA: TGTGCCAGTAGTATGCAGAGTCGCTCCTACAATGAGCAGTTCTTC.

This chain joins TRBV12-3 or TRBV12-4 and TRBJ1-1, with D uncertain. V dropped 8 bases and J dropped 4 bases, with 14 bases sitting between them. The CDR3 contains 13 residues. The CDR3 sequence: CASLSLQVTEAFF. CDR3 in DNA: TGTGCCAGCTTATCCCTGCAGGTCACTGAAGCTTTCTTT.

The V gene is TRBV11-2, the J gene TRBJ1-1, with a tentative D call TRBD1 (5 bases). This CDR3 contains 13 residues. V lost 4 bases to trimming and J lost 4 bases, with 10 bases between them. Germline V lookup: CDR1 SGHAT, CDR2 FQNNGV. The DNA of the CDR3 is TGTGCCAGCAGCTCAGGGTGGGGCACTGAAGCTTTCTTT. The encoded protein is CASSSGWGTEAFF.

V gene TRBV6-5 combines with J gene TRBJ2-3, with 8 bases lining up with TRBD2. CDR1 is MNHEY, CDR2 SVGAGI, per germline. After removal of 11 bases from V and 4 bases from J, the junction contained 8 bases not matched to a gene. This CDR3 is 13 amino acids long. The CDR3 spells CAGRPGGADTQYF. Here the CDR3 DNA reads TGTGCCGGAAGACCGGGGGGGGCAGATACGCAGTATTTT.

The chain has TRBV7-3 and TRBJ1-1; weak D call: TRBD1 (5 bases). Trimming shortened V by 6 bases and J by 3 bases, and 14 bases separated the two germline ends. CDR3 size: 14 residues. CDR1 is SGHTA and CDR2 is FQGTGA in the germline V gene. CDR3 DNA sequence: TGTGCCAGCAGTCCTGGTAGGGGATACACTGAAGCTTTCTTT. Translation: CASSPGRGYTEAFF.

This clone appeared once. The chain couples TRBV28 to TRBJ1-6, with D possibly being TRBD1 (6 bases). This CDR3 has 19 residues. The V and J ends lost 6 bases and 0 bases respectively, with 21 bases between them. CDR1 and CDR2 (germline): MDHEN, SYDVKM. This chain's CDR3 is CASRSLDFTGSSYNSPLHF. CDR3 sequence (DNA): TGTGCCAGCAGGAGTTTGGATTTTACAGGGAGCTCCTATAATTCACCCCTCCACTTT.

This clone was detected a few times. The gene calls are TRBV6-1 and TRBJ2-2, with D perhaps TRBD1 or TRBD2 (5 bases each). CDR1 is MNHNS and CDR2 is SASEGT in the germline V gene. The CDR3 loop spans 15 amino acids. V gave up 2 bases and J gave up 4 bases, with 11 bases separating them. DNA of the CDR3: TGTGCCAGCAGTGAAAACTGGGGACCCACCGGGGAGCTGTTTTTT. Protein sequence: CASSENWGPTGELFF.

The chain carries TRBV3-1 (or the pseudogene TRBV3-2) and TRBJ1-1; the D gene is possibly TRBD1 (5 bases). The CDR3 length is 16 residues. The germline V gene encodes CDR1 LGHDT and CDR2 YNNKEL (reference sequence). V lost 2 bases, J lost 0 bases, and 13 bases lay in between. The CDR3 sequence is CASSQTAAGLNTEAFF. In DNA, the CDR3 is TGTGCCAGCAGCCAAACGGCGGCGGGGCTGAACACTGAAGCTTTCTTT.

The J gene is TRBJ1-5, the V gene TRBV15; D gene ambiguous. The CDR3 sequence is 14 residues long. With 5 bases removed from V and 1 base from J, the gap between germline ends came to 9 bases. Germline CDR1 LNHNV, CDR2 YYDKDF (reference sequence). CDR3 protein: CATSPGGSNQPQHF. The CDR3 nucleotides are TGTGCCACCAGCCCGGGAGGAAGCAATCAGCCCCAGCATTTT. Filled out from reference TRBV15 and TRBJ1-5, the complete variable domain reads DAMVIQNPRYQVTQFGKPVTLSCSQTLNHNVMYWYQQKSSQAPKLLFHYYDKDFNNEADTPDNFQSRRPNTSFCFLDIRSPGLGDTAMYLCATSPGGSNQPQHFGDGTRLSIL.

The rearrangement links TRBV7-9 to TRBJ2-2; 10 bases align to TRBD2. Trimming cost V 2 bases and J 2 bases; bases outside gene matches: 2. CDR3 length: 16 amino acids. Germline values: CDR1 SEHNR, CDR2 FQNEAQ (reference sequence). The CDR3 is CASSLLAGANTGELFF. CDR3 in DNA: TGTGCCAGCAGCTTACTAGCGGGGGCCAACACCGGGGAGCTGTTTTTT.

The genes are TRBV9 and TRBJ2-1; perhaps TRBD2 as D (5 bases). Looked up from germline, CDR1 is SGDLS and CDR2 is YYNGEE. This CDR3 is built from 16 residues. The V end was cut by 0 bases, the J end by 7 bases, with 17 bases between. The CDR3: CASSVAERLMGNEQFF. The CDR3 region has the DNA TGTGCCAGCAGCGTAGCTGAGCGGTTGATGGGTAATGAGCAGTTCTTC.

The chain is built from TRBV27 and TRBJ2-5, with D hard to call. CDR1 and CDR2 (germline): MNHEY, SMNVEV (reference sequence). This CDR3 has 16 residues. Trimming cost V 5 bases and J 2 bases, with 18 bases left between them. Here the CDR3 DNA reads TGTGCCAGCAGTCCCGCCGGTTATGCCTTACAAGAGACCCAGTACTTC. The encoded protein is CASSPAGYALQETQYF.

The chain has TRBV7-9 and TRBJ1-5; D not certain. Germline V gene lookup returns CDR1 SEHNR and CDR2 FQNEAQ (reference sequence). CDR3 size: 13 residues. Trimming pared 4 bases from V and 6 bases from J, leaving 10 bases between. The CDR3 sequence is CASSSQAGQPQHF. CDR3 DNA: TGTGCCAGCAGCTCCCAAGCTGGTCAGCCCCAGCATTTT.

This chain uses TRBV7-9 with TRBJ2-1, with D unresolved. The CDR3 consists of 15 residues. V was shortened by 3 bases and J by 10 bases, with 19 bases between the two germline ends. Germline V CDR1 and CDR2: SEHNR, FQNEAQ (reference sequence). CDR3 region: CASSLNKWGLEEQFF. CDR3 coding DNA: TGTGCCAGCAGCTTGAACAAATGGGGTCTTGAGGAGCAGTTCTTC.

The chain recombines TRBV7-3 with TRBJ2-2, with D unclear. Per the germline V gene, CDR1 is SGHTA and CDR2 is FQGTGA. There are 12 residues in the CDR3. Trimming stripped 1 base from V and 3 bases from J, with 0 bases between. CDR3 coding DNA: TGTGCCAGCAGCTTAAACACCGGGGAGCTGTTTTTT. Translating gives CASSLNTGELFF.

This clone was seen only once. J is TRBJ1-4 and V is TRBV2; TRBD1 might be the D (5 bases). CDR1 and CDR2 (germline): SNHLY, FYNNEI. With 6 bases removed from V and 6 bases from J, the gap between germline ends came to 11 bases. The CDR3 extends over 13 amino acids. The CDR3 protein is CASRRGRDEKLFF. The CDR3 DNA follows: TGTGCCAGCAGAAGGGGAAGGGATGAAAAACTGTTTTTT. The variable domain in full, completed from reference TRBV2 and TRBJ1-4, reads EPEVTQTPSHQVTQMGQEVILRCVPISNHLYFYWYRQILGQKVEFLVSFYNNEISEKSEIFDDQFSVERPDGSNFTLKIRSTKLEDSAMYFCASRRGRDEKLFFGSGTQLSVL.

The chain has TRBV29-1 and TRBJ2-1; 10 bases map to TRBD2. Germline V gives CDR1 SQVTM, CDR2 ANQGSEA. Trimming removed 4 bases from V and 10 bases from J; junction bases left unmatched: 10. The CDR3 covers 14 residues. This CDR3 reads CSVGKSGGAEEQFF. The CDR3 coding sequence is TGCAGCGTTGGAAAAAGCGGGGGGGCCGAGGAGCAGTTCTTC.

The genes are TRBV7-9 and TRBJ1-1; D is uncertain. Germline lookup yields CDR1 SEHNR and CDR2 FQNEAQ (reference sequence). V gave up 5 bases and J gave up 0 bases, with 13 bases separating them. The CDR3 extends over 15 amino acids. CDR3 DNA sequence: TGTGCCAGCAGCCCTTTAGGGTTCATGAACACTGAAGCTTTCTTT. Its translation: CASSPLGFMNTEAFF.

This chain's CDR3 is CASSIAQGGTQYF. The CDR3 bases are TGCGCCAGCAGTATTGCACAGGGGGGGACCCAGTACTTC. This chain joins TRBV10-1 and TRBJ2-5; 8 bases match TRBD1. Trimming cost V 5 bases and J 7 bases; bases outside gene matches: 6. The CDR3 contains 13 residues. Germline V gene lookup returns CDR1 WNHNN and CDR2 SYGVQD (reference sequence).

The J gene is TRBJ2-2, the V gene TRBV30; no reliable D call. Deletions cut 2 bases from V and 8 bases from J, with 12 bases between. CDR1 and CDR2 (germline): GTSNPN, SVGIG (reference sequence). The CDR3 is 13 amino acids. The CDR3 nucleotides are TGTGCCTGGAGTCCAGCCTACTTAGGGGAGCTGTTTTTT. Its protein product is CAWSPAYLGELFF.